The 7 T cell receptor beta chains below were found in one sample sequenced in a study of blood T cell repertoires in COVID-19. TCRdb's copy holds only in-frame clones and misses some; the assay was immunoSEQ multiplex PCR. Of around 78,000 clones listed, 88% are singletons. The sequenced material came from peripheral blood. The receptors stem from a human donor in a cohort sampled during active COVID-19.

This clone was picked up one time. The chain links TRBV2 to TRBJ1-4; D is undetermined. CDR3 length: 13 residues. V was pared by 6 bases and J by 8 bases, with 13 bases between. CDR1 is SNHLY and CDR2 is FYNNEI in the germline V gene. The CDR3 bases are TGTGCCAGCAGGATAGCTTGGAGGGAAAAACTGTTTTTT. Protein: CASRIAWREKLFF. Variable domain in full (rest from reference TRBV2 and TRBJ1-4): EPEVTQTPSHQVTQMGQEVILRCVPISNHLYFYWYRQILGQKVEFLVSFYNNEISEKSEIFDDQFSVERPDGSNFTLKIRSTKLEDSAMYFCASRIAWREKLFFGSGTQLSVL.

The chain combines TRBV4-3 with TRBJ2-3; D might be TRBD2 (5 bases). Trimming took 1 base from V and 0 from J, leaving 8 bases between them. This CDR3 is built from 15 residues. Looked up from germline, CDR1 is LGHNA and CDR2 is YSLEER. The CDR3 sequence: CASSQAGYSTDTQYF. DNA for the CDR3: TGCGCCAGCAGCCAAGCGGGATATAGCACAGATACGCAGTATTTT.

The rearrangement links TRBV3-1 (or the pseudogene TRBV3-2) to TRBJ2-5; TRBD1 might be the D (5 bases). Trimming removed 3 bases at V and 5 bases at J, with 16 bases between. Germline CDR1 reads LGHDT; CDR2 reads YNNKEL (reference sequence). This CDR3 is built from 15 residues. The CDR3 DNA sequence: TGTGCCAGCAGCCAGTCTACAGGCAATCGGGAGACCCAGTACTTC. Its protein product is CASSQSTGNRETQYF.

This clone was observed a single time. The chain is built from TRBV5-4 and TRBJ2-7, with 7 bases lining up with TRBD2. Germline assignment: CDR1 SGHNT and CDR2 YYREEE (reference sequence). J was trimmed by 3 bases and V by 4 bases; bases with no gene match: 7. This CDR3 region has 14 residues. In DNA form, the CDR3 reads TGTGCCAGCAGCATGAGGGACTACAACTACGAGCAGTACTTC. This gives the protein CASSMRDYNYEQYF.

The rearrangement uses TRBV24-1 and TRBJ1-2; TRBD1 is a possible D gene (5 bases). Trimming removed 10 bases from V and 6 bases from J, with 20 bases in between. Germline CDR1 and CDR2: KGHDR and SFDVKD. The CDR3 consists of 14 residues. In nucleotides, the CDR3 is TGTGCCACTACCTCCTCGCGGGGCGGGGATGGCTACACCTTC. Residues: CATTSSRGGDGYTF.

J is TRBJ2-2 and V is TRBV7-2; D perhaps matches TRBD2 (6 bases). CDR3 size: 16 residues. Trimming stripped 2 bases from V and 3 bases from J, with 13 bases between. CDR1 is SGHTA and CDR2 is FQGNSA in the germline V gene. For the CDR3, the DNA is TGTGCCAGCAGCTTATTTGGGGGGTTTGACACCGGGGAGCTGTTTTTT. Protein product: CASSLFGGFDTGELFF.

The chain joins TRBV21-1 to TRBJ2-1; the D call in the table, TRBD2, was not verified against the DNA. TRBV21-1 is listed as a pseudogene. The CDR3 runs to 13 residues. The CDR3 spells CASRVTTYNEQFF. Written as DNA, the CDR3 is TGTGCCAGCAGGGTCACTACCTACAATGAGCAGTTCTTC.